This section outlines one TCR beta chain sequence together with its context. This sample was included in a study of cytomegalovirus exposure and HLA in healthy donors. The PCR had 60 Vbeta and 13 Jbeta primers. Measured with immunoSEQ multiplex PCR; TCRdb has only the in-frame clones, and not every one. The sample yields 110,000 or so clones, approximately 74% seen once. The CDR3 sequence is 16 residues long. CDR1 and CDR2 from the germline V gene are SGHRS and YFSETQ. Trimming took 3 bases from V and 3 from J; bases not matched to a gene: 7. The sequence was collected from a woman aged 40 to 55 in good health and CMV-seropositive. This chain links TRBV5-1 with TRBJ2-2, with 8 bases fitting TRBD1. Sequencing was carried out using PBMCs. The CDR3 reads CASSSQGARYTGELFF. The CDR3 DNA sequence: TGCGCCAGCAGCTCCCAGGGGGCGCGTTACACCGGGGAGCTGTTTTTT.